This TCR beta chain comes out of a study of immune heterogeneity within non-small cell lung tumors. Overall study context: It was found that the tumors were a handful of squamous cell carcinomas, more than eight non-squamous carcinomas and 1 not otherwise specified.

Trimming removed 2 bases at V and 4 bases at J, with 19 bases between. The germline V gene encodes CDR1 SGHNT and CDR2 YYREEE (reference sequence). This CDR3 contains 16 residues. Study-level findings and limits: Within each patient, tumor sites shared identical dominant CDR3 beta clonotypes and also held site-unique high-frequency clones. T-cell receptor beta clonotypes at high frequency differed largely between individual patients. Local T-cell clonality tracked local tumor mutational burden, showing a moderate yet significant relationship (R 0.3 to 0.4).

At around 600 ng per sample, bulk tumor genomic DNA provided the template. Taken during surgery, several biopsies per primary tumor were spaced as far apart as possible within the tumor mass. It was patients with untreated, newly diagnosed non-small cell lung cancer who underwent curative surgery. For the TCR beta CDR3, multiplex PCR with 32 V and 13 J primers performed the amplification. TCRdb re-analysed the multiplex PCR reads in MiXCR, keeping a single row per CDR3 protein. Among about 23,000 distinct CDR3 sequences listed, about 30% were seen once. About this clonotype itself: The antigen is unknown.

Source material: lung tumor tissue. The sequence was obtained from a man in his forties with non-small cell lung cancer. The genes are TRBV5-4 and TRBJ2-7, with a weak D call TRBD1 (6 bases). DNA for the CDR3: TGTGCCAGCAGCTTTGGGACCCCAGGGGCTGGGTACGAGCAGTACTTC. The encoded protein is CASSFGTPGAGYEQYF.